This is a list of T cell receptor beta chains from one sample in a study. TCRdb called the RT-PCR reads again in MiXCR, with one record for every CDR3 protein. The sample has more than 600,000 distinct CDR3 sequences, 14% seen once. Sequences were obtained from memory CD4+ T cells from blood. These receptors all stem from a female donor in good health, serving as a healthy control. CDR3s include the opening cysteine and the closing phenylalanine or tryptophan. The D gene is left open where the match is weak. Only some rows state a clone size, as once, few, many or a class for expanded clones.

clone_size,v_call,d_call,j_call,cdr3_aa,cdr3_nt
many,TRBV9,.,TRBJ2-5,CASSVNSQETQYF,TGTGCCAGCAGCGTTAACAGCCAAGAGACCCAGTACTTC
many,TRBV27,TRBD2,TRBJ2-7,CASSMTSGRSYEQYF,TGTGCCAGCAGTATGACTAGCGGGAGAAGCTACGAGCAGTACTTC
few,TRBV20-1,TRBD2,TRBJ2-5,CSARVAGGRETQYF,TGCAGTGCTAGGGTTGCGGGAGGGAGGGAGACCCAGTACTTC
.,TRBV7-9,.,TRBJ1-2,CASSLARNTF,TGTGCCAGCAGCTTAGCGCGAAACACCTTC
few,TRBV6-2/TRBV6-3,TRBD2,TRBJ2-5,CASSYVAGLGETQYF,TGTGCCAGCAGTTACGTCGCGGGACTAGGAGAGACCCAGTACTTC
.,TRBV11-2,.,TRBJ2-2,CASSFDSDTGELFF,TGTGCCAGCAGTTTCGACAGCGACACCGGGGAGCTGTTTTTT
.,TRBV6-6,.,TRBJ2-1,CASSSGPETYNEQFF,TGTGCCAGCAGTTCCGGACCCGAGACCTACAATGAGCAGTTCTTC
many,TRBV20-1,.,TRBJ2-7,CSLRRARGAYEQYF,TGCAGTCTGAGAAGGGCGCGCGGCGCCTACGAGCAGTACTTC
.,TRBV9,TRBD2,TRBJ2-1,CASSTRLAGGRPTNEQFF,TGTGCCAGCAGCACCCGACTAGCGGGAGGGCGGCCTACAAATGAGCAGTTCTTC
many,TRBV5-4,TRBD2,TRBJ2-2,CASSLGGRNTGELFF,TGTGCCAGCAGCTTGGGCGGGAGGAACACCGGGGAGCTGTTTTTT
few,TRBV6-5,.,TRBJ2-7,CASSYSGQNEQYF,TGTGCCAGCAGTTACTCGGGGCAGAACGAGCAGTACTTC
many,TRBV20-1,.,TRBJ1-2,CSAGSNYGYTF,TGCAGTGCCGGGAGTAACTATGGCTACACCTTC
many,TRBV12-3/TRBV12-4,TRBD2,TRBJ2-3,CASSLALGGGSTDTQYF,TGTGCCAGCAGTTTAGCGCTGGGCGGGGGTTCCACAGATACGCAGTATTTT
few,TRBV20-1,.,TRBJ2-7,CSFLRDELGKQYF,TGCAGCTTCCTCCGAGACGAGTTGGGAAAGCAGTACTTC
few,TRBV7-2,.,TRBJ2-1,CASSYPDQYHEQFF,TGTGCCAGCAGCTACCCGGATCAGTACCATGAGCAGTTCTTC
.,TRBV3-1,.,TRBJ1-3,CASSPSTGFSGNTIYF,TGTGCCAGCAGCCCCTCGACTGGGTTCTCTGGAAACACCATATATTTT
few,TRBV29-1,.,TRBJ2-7,CSVLKADTSYEQYF,TGCAGCGTCCTAAAAGCAGACACCTCCTACGAGCAGTACTTC
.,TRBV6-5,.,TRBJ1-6,CASSYTGYNSPLHF,TGTGCCAGCAGTTACACAGGCTATAATTCACCCCTCCACTTT
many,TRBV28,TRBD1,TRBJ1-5,CASSPSDRDNQPQHF,TGTGCCAGCAGTCCCTCAGACAGGGACAATCAGCCCCAGCATTTT
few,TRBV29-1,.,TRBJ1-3,CSVGDFNSGNTIYF,TGCAGCGTCGGGGACTTCAACTCTGGAAACACCATATATTTT
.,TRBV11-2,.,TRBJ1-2,CASSLVWYKRSF,TGTGCCAGCAGCTTAGTCTGGTACAAGCGGTCCTTC
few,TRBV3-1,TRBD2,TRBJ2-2,CASSPWASGSGGELFF,TGTGCCAGCAGCCCCTGGGCTAGCGGGAGTGGCGGGGAGCTGTTTTTT
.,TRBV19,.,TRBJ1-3,CASTAGRLSSGNTIYF,TGTGCCAGTACCGCGGGAAGGCTCAGCTCTGGAAACACCATATATTTT
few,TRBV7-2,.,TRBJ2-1,CASSLGSNNYNEQFF,TGTGCCAGCAGCTTAGGTTCCAACAATTACAATGAGCAGTTCTTC
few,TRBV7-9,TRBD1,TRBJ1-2,CASSLTGTDYGYTF,TGTGCCAGCAGCCTAACAGGGACAGACTATGGCTACACCTTC
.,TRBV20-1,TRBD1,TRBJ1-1,CNPAGTADPNTEAFF,TGCAATCCGGCCGGGACAGCGGACCCGAACACTGAAGCTTTCTTT
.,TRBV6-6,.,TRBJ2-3,CASNPHSLLMTDTQYF,TGTGCCAGCAACCCCCACTCCCTCCTCATGACAGATACGCAGTATTTT
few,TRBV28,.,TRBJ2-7,CASSLWNEQYF,TGTGCCAGCAGTTTATGGAACGAGCAGTACTTC
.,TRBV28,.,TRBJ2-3,CASSRTFTDTQYF,TGTGCCAGCAGTCGGACTTTCACAGATACGCAGTATTTT
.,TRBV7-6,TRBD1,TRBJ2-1,CASSFWTGENEQFF,TGTGCCAGCAGCTTTTGGACAGGGGAGAATGAGCAGTTCTTC
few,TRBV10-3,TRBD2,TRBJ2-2,CAISRTSGRVNTGELFF,TGTGCCATCAGCCGGACTAGCGGGAGGGTGAACACCGGGGAGCTGTTTTTT
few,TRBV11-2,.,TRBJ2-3,CASSLESGDTQYF,TGTGCCAGCAGCTTAGAATCAGGAGATACGCAGTATTTT
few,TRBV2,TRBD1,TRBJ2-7,CASSVDRGRYEQYF,TGTGCCAGCAGTGTAGACAGGGGGCGGTACGAGCAGTACTTC
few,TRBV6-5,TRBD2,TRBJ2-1,CASSYSPSSGGAYNEQFF,TGTGCCAGCAGTTACTCCCCGTCGAGCGGGGGAGCCTACAATGAGCAGTTCTTC
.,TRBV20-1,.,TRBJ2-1,CSTQGGPYNEQFF,TGCAGCACCCAGGGTGGTCCCTACAATGAGCAGTTCTTC
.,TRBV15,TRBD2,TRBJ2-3,CATSSGLAGADTQYF,TGTGCCACCAGCAGCGGACTAGCGGGCGCAGATACGCAGTATTTT
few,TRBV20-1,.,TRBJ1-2,CSARDHSRGEGYTF,TGCAGTGCTAGAGATCACAGCCGTGGTGAGGGCTACACCTTC
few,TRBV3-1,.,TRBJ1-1,CASSQERGREAFF,TGTGCCAGCAGCCAAGAAAGAGGGCGTGAAGCTTTCTTT
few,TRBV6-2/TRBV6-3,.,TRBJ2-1,CASSRNGLAVGSEQFF,TGTGCCAGCAGCCGCAACGGACTGGCGGTAGGAAGCGAGCAGTTCTTC
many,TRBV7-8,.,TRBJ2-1,CASSLVRSDEQFF,TGTGCCAGCAGCTTAGTCCGAAGCGATGAGCAGTTCTTC
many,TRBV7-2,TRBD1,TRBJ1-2,CASSPYRTGDTRGYGYTF,TGTGCCAGCAGCCCATACAGAACAGGGGACACCCGTGGGTATGGCTACACCTTC
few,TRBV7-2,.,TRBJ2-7,CASSLASLLNEQYF,TGTGCCAGCAGCTTAGCCAGTCTCCTCAACGAGCAGTACTTC
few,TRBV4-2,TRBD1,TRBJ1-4,CASSQSVGQGAKRPNEKLFF,TGTGCCAGCAGCCAATCGGTGGGACAGGGGGCGAAGAGGCCTAATGAAAAACTGTTTTTT
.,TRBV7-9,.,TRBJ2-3,CASSFQGGTQYF,TGTGCCAGCAGCTTTCAAGGGGGTACGCAGTATTTT
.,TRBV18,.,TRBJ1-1,CASSPPLGTLNTEAFF,TGTGCCAGCTCACCACCATTAGGAACCCTGAACACTGAAGCTTTCTTT
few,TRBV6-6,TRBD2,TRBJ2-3,CASSYSKAGGKTSTDTQYF,TGTGCCAGCAGTTACTCGAAAGCGGGGGGAAAAACAAGCACAGATACGCAGTATTTT
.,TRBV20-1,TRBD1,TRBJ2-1,CSALRPDRGNEQFF,TGCAGTGCCCTACGTCCCGACAGGGGTAATGAGCAGTTCTTC
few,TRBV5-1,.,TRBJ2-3,CASSLGIGGSNTDTQYF,TGCGCCAGCAGCTTGGGGATCGGCGGGTCGAACACAGATACGCAGTATTTT
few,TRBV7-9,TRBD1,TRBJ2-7,CASSLDTGTGQEQYF,TGTGCCAGCAGCTTAGATACAGGGACAGGGCAAGAGCAGTACTTC
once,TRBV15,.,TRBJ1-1,CATSRGRAYTEAFF,TGTGCCACCAGCAGAGGGAGGGCGTACACTGAAGCTTTCTTT